Following are 30 T cell receptor beta chains from one sample sequenced in a study of blood T cells in healthy people across ages. Primed by a sample-barcoded 5' primer and a J-beta primer mix, a second PCR proceeded for about 6 to 11 cycles. TCRdb fed the 5' RACE reads into MiXCR, producing one record per CDR3 protein. Of about 650,000 distinct CDR3 sequences detected, 45% to 60% appear once; the ten largest clones hold roughly 13%. Material for sequencing was blood. Receptor source: a woman at least 80 years old in good health.

This clonotype was seen more than once but under ten times. The chain links TRBV2 to TRBJ2-5; possible D gene TRBD2, 6 bases. Per germline, CDR1 SNHLY and CDR2 FYNNEI. This CDR3 region has 15 residues. V lost 5 bases and J 2 bases, leaving 15 bases between the germline ends. CDR3 residues: CASSFDPTRQETQYF. In DNA form, the CDR3 reads TGTGCCAGCAGTTTTGACCCGACTAGACAAGAGACCCAGTACTTC.

For this clonotype: This may come from a read error, since a much larger clone is one base off. The chain employs TRBV20-1 and TRBJ1-2; no clear D gene. Germline V gene data show CDR1 as DFQATT and CDR2 as SNEGSKA (reference sequence). The CDR3 runs 11 residues. In DNA form, the CDR3 reads TGCAGTGCTAGGACGGACTATGGCAACACCTTC. It codes for CSARTDYGNTF.

In DNA, the CDR3 is TGTGCCAGCAACCTTAACGGGGCCGGGCAGTTCTTC. Translated, it gives CASNLNGAGQFF. The chain uses TRBV28 and TRBJ2-1; perhaps D is TRBD1 or TRBD2 (5 bases each). Germline-derived CDR1 and CDR2 are MDHEN and SYDVKM. The V gene lost 7 bases and the J gene lost 12 bases, with 16 bases spanning the gap. The CDR3 covers 12 residues.

For the CDR3, the DNA is TGTGCCAGCAGTGAAGCTAGGGTTCAGCCCCAGCATTTT. It translates to CASSEARVQPQHF. The genes are TRBV6-1 and TRBJ1-5; D unresolved. Germline-derived CDR1 and CDR2 are MNHNS and SASEGT. Trimming removed 0 bases at V and 6 bases at J, with 6 bases between. CDR3 length equals 13 residues.

The chain has TRBV20-1 and TRBJ2-3, with a tentative D call TRBD2 (7 bases). Germline V gene lookup returns CDR1 DFQATT and CDR2 SNEGSKA (reference sequence). The CDR3 has 15 amino acids. V was clipped by 5 bases and J by 7 bases, with 22 bases between them. This CDR3 reads CSAPNTRGPRNTQYF. In DNA, the CDR3 is TGCAGTGCTCCGAACACGCGGGGGCCCCGAAATACGCAGTATTTT.

A note on this clonotype: It may be a read error: a sequence one base away is much more abundant. The chain's CDR3 is CACSLGTTYGEQYF. Here the CDR3 DNA reads TGCGCCTGCAGCTTGGGTACCACCTATGGGGAGCAGTACTTC. The chain recombines TRBV5-1 with TRBJ2-4; a weak D match, TRBD2 (5 bases). The CDR3 has 14 residues. From germline, CDR1 is SGHRS and CDR2 YFSETQ.

This chain joins TRBV6-6 and TRBJ2-1; 7 bases are shared with TRBD1. CDR1 and CDR2 from the germline V gene are MNHNY and SVGAGI (reference sequence). With 0 bases clipped from V and 0 bases from J, the junction kept 5 bases outside the gene matches. This CDR3 has 17 residues. In DNA form, the CDR3 reads TGTGCCAGCAGTTACTCCGGGACAGTGTCCTCCTACAATGAGCAGTTCTTC. This gives the protein CASSYSGTVSSYNEQFF.

The chain carries TRBV12-3 or TRBV12-4 and TRBJ1-5; 11 nucleotides agree with TRBD1. The CDR3 has 16 amino acids. V lost 5 bases to trimming and J lost 6 bases; unmatched junction nucleotides: 9. CDR3 coding DNA: TGTGCCAGCAGTCCCTGGGACAGGGGGGCGAGTCAGCCCCAGCATTTT. Translating gives CASSPWDRGASQPQHF.

V gene TRBV20-1 combines with J gene TRBJ2-3, with a possible D match to TRBD1 (5 bases). The V end was cut by 0 bases, the J end by 2 bases, with 12 bases between. Germline V gene lookup returns CDR1 DFQATT and CDR2 SNEGSKA (reference sequence). The CDR3 is 15 residues long. The CDR3 coding sequence is TGCAGTGCTAGAGATCGGGTGGGGCCCACAGATACGCAGTATTTT. It is translated as CSARDRVGPTDTQYF.

The chain uses TRBV5-1 and TRBJ2-5, with a tentative D call TRBD1 (6 bases). CDR1 and CDR2 (germline): SGHRS, YFSETQ. This CDR3 spans 14 amino acids. V was trimmed by 0 bases and J by 11 bases, leaving 17 bases between them. CDR3 coding DNA: TGCGCCAGCAGCTTGGCTACAGGGTACAATGAGCAGTACTTC. Its translation is CASSLATGYNEQYF.

V and J are TRBV20-1 and TRBJ2-1; 9 nucleotides agree with TRBD2. Germline trimming cut 5 bases from V and 3 bases from J; bases unmatched to any gene: 8. Germline V gives CDR1 DFQATT, CDR2 SNEGSKA (reference sequence). This CDR3 contains 15 residues. The CDR3 DNA is TGCAGTGCTTCTAGCGGGGCCACTTACTACAATGAGCAGTTCTTC. This codes for CSASSGATYYNEQFF.

This clonotype was counted many times. The rearrangement joins TRBV18 to TRBJ2-7, with a tentative D call TRBD2 (6 bases). The V end was cut by 3 bases, the J end by 1 base, with 10 bases between. Germline-derived CDR1 and CDR2 are KGHSH and LQKENI. There are 14 residues in the CDR3. The CDR3 nucleotides read TGTGCCAGCTCACCGGAGGGACTTTCCTACGAGCAGTACTTC. Translation: CASSPEGLSYEQYF.

This clonotype was observed many times. The rearrangement joins TRBV28 to TRBJ1-2; D might be TRBD1 (6 bases). The CDR3 extends over 14 amino acids. With 7 bases removed from V and 8 bases from J, the gap between germline ends came to 20 bases. Germline CDR1 and CDR2: MDHEN and SYDVKM. Written as DNA, the CDR3 is TGTGCCAGCACCCTGGCCTCCGGGGGCCGCGGCTACACCTTC. This encodes CASTLASGGRGYTF.

The chain uses TRBV12-3 or TRBV12-4 and TRBJ1-6; D uncertain. The ends were cut back, 0 bases at V and 10 bases at J, with 7 bases in the middle. This CDR3 region has 13 residues. The CDR3 coding sequence is TGTGCCAGCAGTTTAGCTCAAGGATCACCCCTCCACTTT. Translation: CASSLAQGSPLHF.

This chain links TRBV6-2 or TRBV6-3 with TRBJ2-7, with D unresolved. Germline V gives CDR1 MNHEY, CDR2 SVGEGT. Trimming took 1 base from V and 2 from J, leaving 9 bases between them. The CDR3 runs 14 residues. The CDR3 DNA follows: TGTGCCAGCAGTTACTTGGTGGGGACCTACGAGCAGTACTTC. This sequence encodes CASSYLVGTYEQYF.

V is TRBV25-1 and J is TRBJ2-7; D call uncertain. Germline loops: CDR1 MGHDK, CDR2 SYGVNS. The CDR3 runs to 13 residues. Trimming pared 6 bases from V and 2 bases from J, leaving 11 bases between. CDR3 nucleotide sequence: TGTGCCAGCAGCGGGCTAGGGACCTACGAGCAGTACTTC. Translated, it gives CASSGLGTYEQYF.

The chain joins TRBV29-1 to TRBJ2-3; D perhaps matches TRBD2 (6 bases). The V gene's germline CDR1 is SQVTM and CDR2 ANQGSEA. V gave up 4 bases and J gave up 0 bases, with 17 bases separating them. The CDR3 contains 16 residues. The CDR3, as DNA: TGCAGCGTTGGGGGGACTCCATATCCTAGCACAGATACGCAGTATTTT. Residues: CSVGGTPYPSTDTQYF.

J is TRBJ2-3 and V is TRBV5-1; TRBD1 matches 9 bases. The CDR3 loop spans 15 amino acids. Germline V CDR1 and CDR2: SGHRS, YFSETQ. With 2 bases clipped from V and 6 bases from J, the junction kept 7 bases outside the gene matches. For the CDR3, the DNA is TGCGCCAGCAGCTTAGGACAGGGGTTTTCGGATACGCAGTATTTT. Translating it yields CASSLGQGFSDTQYF.

This clonotype was recorded once. The rearrangement links TRBV7-8 to TRBJ2-3; unclear D gene. From germline, CDR1 is SGHVS and CDR2 FQNEAQ. V lost 5 bases and J lost 1, with 13 bases in between. The CDR3 contains 15 residues. The CDR3 DNA reads TGTGCCAGCAGCCCGCAAACTGCTCGCACAGATACGCAGTATTTT. It is translated as CASSPQTARTDTQYF.

Note on this clonotype: One junction end does not reproduce the germline sequence, and a read error may be involved. This rearrangement joins TRBV5-6 to TRBJ1-6; tentatively, D is TRBD1 (6 bases). The V gene's germline CDR1 is SGHDT and CDR2 YYEEEE. CDR3 size: 15 residues. The CDR3 region has the DNA TGTGCTAGCAGCGCGGGACAATCCGGAGATTCACCCCTCCACTTT. Its translation: CASSAGQSGDSPLHF.

This clonotype was seen many times. This sequence joins TRBV11-2 and TRBJ2-3; 8 bases agree with TRBD2. The ends lost 1 base at V and 1 base at J; junction bases unmatched: 4. Per the germline V gene, CDR1 is SGHAT and CDR2 is FQNNGV. This CDR3 comprises 16 residues. In DNA, the CDR3 is TGTGCCAGCAGCTTAGGCGTGACTAGCGGCACAGATACGCAGTATTTT. This sequence encodes CASSLGVTSGTDTQYF.

V usage is TRBV3-1 and J usage is TRBJ2-1, with no clear D. Deletions cut 1 base from V and 9 bases from J, with 13 bases between. The germline V gene has CDR1 LGHDT and CDR2 YNNKEL (reference sequence). The CDR3 has 14 amino acids. The CDR3 DNA sequence: TGTGCCAGCAGCCAAGGGTCAGGAGTCAGTGAGCAGTTCTTC. This gives the protein CASSQGSGVSEQFF.

This clonotype was seen a handful of times. V gene TRBV2 combines with J gene TRBJ1-2; tentatively, D is TRBD1 (5 bases). The CDR3 is made up of 16 amino acids. The germline V gene encodes CDR1 SNHLY and CDR2 FYNNEI. Trimming cost V 7 bases and J 2 bases, with 20 bases left between them. The CDR3 DNA follows: TGTGCCAGCACAGAGGGGCACAGGTCTAGAAACTATGGCTACACCTTC. Translation: CASTEGHRSRNYGYTF.

This chain joins TRBV30 and TRBJ2-1, with 12 bases that match TRBD2. V trimming: 1 base; J trimming: 8 bases; junction bases outside the gene matches: 6. The CDR3 runs 15 residues. CDR1 is GTSNPN and CDR2 is SVGIG in the germline V gene (reference sequence). The CDR3 sequence: CAWSASSGRGYEQFF. The CDR3 nucleotides are TGTGCCTGGAGTGCTTCTAGCGGGAGGGGTTATGAGCAGTTCTTC. The whole variable domain, remainder taken from reference TRBV30 and TRBJ2-1, is SQTIHQWPATLVQPVGSPLSLECTVEGTSNPNLYWYRQAAGRGLQLLFYSVGIGQISSEVPQNLSASRPQDRQFILSSKKLLLSDSGFYLCAWSASSGRGYEQFFGPGTRLTVL.

The chain recombines TRBV29-1 with TRBJ2-1; TRBD1 is a possible D gene (5 bases). V dropped 5 bases and J dropped 0 bases, with 11 bases sitting between them. Germline loops: CDR1 SQVTM, CDR2 ANQGSEA. The CDR3 contains 14 residues. The CDR3 DNA follows: TGCAGCGTTCTGGGGCCCAGCTCCTACAATGAGCAGTTCTTC. Its protein product is CSVLGPSSYNEQFF.

The gene calls are TRBV20-1 and TRBJ2-5, with D perhaps given as TRBD1 or TRBD2 (6 bases each). With the DNA end fitting TRBJ2-1 better, the J assignment may be wrong. The CDR3 is 15 residues long. Germline CDR1 reads DFQATT; CDR2 reads SNEGSKA (reference sequence). The CDR3 nucleotides read TGCAGTGCGTCGGGGGCCGGACCATACCCGGGTGAGCAGTTCTTC. It is translated as CSASGAGPYPGEQFF.

This clonotype was counted only a few times. The chain joins TRBV6-5 to TRBJ1-2, with a tentative D call TRBD1 (5 bases). The CDR3 spans 15 residues. The germline V and J ends were trimmed by 6 bases and 2 bases, with 16 bases remaining between them. Per the germline V gene, CDR1 is MNHEY and CDR2 is SVGAGI. CDR3: CASRPTGTGNYGYTF. The CDR3 nucleotides are TGTGCCAGCAGGCCGACCGGGACGGGGAACTATGGCTACACCTTC.

As to this clonotype: Since a much larger clone is just one base distant, this may be a read error. Here the CDR3 DNA reads TGTGCCAGCAGCCCCTGGCGAAGCTCCTACAATGAGCAGTACTTC. It translates to CASSPWRSSYNEQYF. V is TRBV5-6 and J is TRBJ2-1, with D unresolved. The DNA end lines up better with TRBJ2-7; the J call may be wrong. Germline CDR1 reads SGHDT; CDR2 reads YYEEEE. The CDR3 is 15 residues long.

This clonotype has just a few counts. The V call is TRBV28, the J call TRBJ2-3; 7 nucleotides agree with TRBD2. CDR3 size: 13 residues. Germline values: CDR1 MDHEN, CDR2 SYDVKM. V gave up 8 bases and J gave up 9 bases; unmatched junction bases: 11. CDR3 loop: CASLPGQAGTQYF. CDR3 DNA sequence: TGTGCCAGCCTTCCGGGGCAAGCGGGAACGCAGTATTTT.

The chain couples TRBV7-2 to TRBJ1-1; 7 bases are a match to TRBD1. This CDR3 region has 13 residues. V shed 5 bases and J 12 bases; nucleotides not matched to a gene: 12. Germline values: CDR1 SGHTA, CDR2 FQGNSA. The CDR3 coding sequence is TGTGCCAGCAGCCTACGACAGGGAGGGAGGCCTTTCTTT. Protein sequence: CASSLRQGGRPFF.